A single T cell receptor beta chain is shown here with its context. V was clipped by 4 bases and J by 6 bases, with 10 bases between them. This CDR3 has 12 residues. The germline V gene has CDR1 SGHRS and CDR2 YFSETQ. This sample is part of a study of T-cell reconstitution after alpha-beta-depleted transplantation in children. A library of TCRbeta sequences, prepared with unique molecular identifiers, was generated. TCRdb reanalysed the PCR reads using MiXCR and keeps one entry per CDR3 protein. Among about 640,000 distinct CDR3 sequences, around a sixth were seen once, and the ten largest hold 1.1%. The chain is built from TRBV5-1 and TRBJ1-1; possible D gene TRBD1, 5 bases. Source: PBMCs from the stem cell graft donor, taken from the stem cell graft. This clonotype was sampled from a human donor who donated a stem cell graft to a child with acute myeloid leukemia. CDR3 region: CASSLPGPEAFF. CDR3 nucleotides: TGCGCCAGCAGCCTCCCGGGGCCTGAAGCTTTCTTT.